The 30 T cell receptor beta chains below come from one sample, sequenced in a study of neurological immune-mediated disorders. One entry per CDR3 protein results from TCRdb running MiXCR on the 5' RACE reads. The sample has about 20,000 distinct CDR3 sequences; 2.6% are singletons. The material sequenced was PBMCs. The receptor source for this set is a woman in her late teens or twenties with multiple sclerosis.

This clonotype was recorded many times. The chain combines TRBV2 with TRBJ2-5; D unresolved. CDR3 length equals 12 residues. Trimming removed 2 bases from V and 4 bases from J, with 5 bases in between. Germline assignment: CDR1 SNHLY and CDR2 FYNNEI. CDR3 sequence: CASSELPETQYF. CDR3 sequence (DNA): TGTGCCAGCAGTGAACTGCCAGAGACCCAGTACTTC.

The table lists this clonotype with many counts. The genes are TRBV3-1 and TRBJ2-3; D is possibly TRBD2 (7 bases). V lost 4 bases, J lost 2 bases, and 10 bases lay in between. This CDR3 contains 14 residues. Germline CDR1 reads LGHDT; CDR2 reads YNNKEL (reference sequence). DNA for the CDR3: TGTGCCAGCAGCCGGGGGGGCGACACAGATACGCAGTATTTT. Translated, it gives CASSRGGDTDTQYF.

This clonotype was seen at least ten times. J is TRBJ1-1 and V is TRBV29-1; a weak D match, TRBD1 (5 bases). V gave up 5 bases and J gave up 0 bases, with 13 bases separating them. Looked up from germline, CDR1 is SQVTM and CDR2 is ANQGSEA. This CDR3 comprises 14 residues. Here the CDR3 DNA reads TGCAGCGTTTACGGGCAGGGTATGAACACTGAAGCTTTCTTT. This sequence encodes CSVYGQGMNTEAFF.

This clonotype is medium-sized (0.01 to 0.1%) within its sample. The rearrangement links TRBV7-8 to TRBJ2-5; 12 nucleotides align to TRBD2. V lost 5 bases and J lost 5; bases outside the gene matches: 15. CDR3 length: 18 residues. Germline assignment: CDR1 SGHVS and CDR2 FQNEAQ. CDR3 sequence (DNA): TGTGCCAGCAGCCTCCGCAGTAGACTAGCGGGGGACCGGGAGACCCAGTACTTC. It codes for CASSLRSRLAGDRETQYF.

This clonotype occurred many times. The chain uses TRBV20-1 and TRBJ2-1, with 8 bases fitting TRBD2. This CDR3 contains 14 residues. V dropped 6 bases and J dropped 6; count of bases not matched to a gene: 10. From germline, CDR1 is DFQATT and CDR2 SNEGSKA (reference sequence). The CDR3 here is CSALPGLGTNEQFF. The CDR3 region has the DNA TGCAGTGCGCTGCCGGGACTAGGGACCAATGAGCAGTTCTTC.

In its sample, this clonotype was seen many times. V is TRBV28 and J is TRBJ2-1; D perhaps matches TRBD2 (7 bases). From germline, CDR1 is MDHEN and CDR2 SYDVKM. The V end was cut by 5 bases, the J end by 8 bases, with 16 bases between. The CDR3 consists of 14 residues. This CDR3 reads CASSRGGRGDEQFF. The CDR3 DNA follows: TGTGCCAGCAGTAGGGGGGGCAGGGGCGATGAGCAGTTCTTC.

This clonotype was counted many times. J is TRBJ1-2 and V is TRBV10-3; D is perhaps TRBD1 (6 bases). Trimming took off 11 bases at V and 3 bases at J, with 13 bases between the two ends. The CDR3 length is 12 residues. The germline V gene encodes CDR1 ENHRY and CDR2 SYGVKD. The CDR3 bases are TGTGCCGTCATGACAGGCGACTATGGCTACACCTTC. This translates into CAVMTGDYGYTF.

This clonotype has at least ten counts. The genes are TRBV5-6 and TRBJ2-1; unclear D gene. This CDR3 is built from 17 residues. V shed 2 bases and J shed 1 base, with 16 bases lying between them. The germline V gene has CDR1 SGHDT and CDR2 YYEEEE. The CDR3 bases are TGTGCCAGCAGCTTCTTAGTCCTGGGCCCATCCTACAATGAGCAGTTCTTC. As protein: CASSFLVLGPSYNEQFF.

This clonotype was counted ten times or more. V usage is TRBV27 and J usage is TRBJ2-7; TRBD2 agrees at 8 bases. CDR1 and CDR2 from the germline V gene are MNHEY and SMNVEV (reference sequence). Germline trimming cut 6 bases from V and 5 bases from J; bases unmatched to any gene: 15. The CDR3 covers 16 residues. The CDR3 loop reads CASSANPGLVPHEQYV. For the CDR3, the DNA is TGTGCCAGCAGCGCCAACCCGGGACTAGTCCCCCACGAGCAGTACGTC.

The chain is built from TRBV29-1 and TRBJ2-5, with 7 bases identical to TRBD2. Germline CDR1 is SQVTM and CDR2 is ANQGSEA. The CDR3 runs to 11 residues. Trimming removed 6 bases from V and 13 bases from J; junction bases left unmatched: 11. CDR3 region: CSVETSMTVYF. The CDR3 nucleotides read TGCAGCGTAGAGACTAGCATGACTGTGTACTTC.

This clonotype has at least ten counts. This rearrangement joins TRBV7-9 to TRBJ2-3; D may be TRBD2 (5 bases). This CDR3 has 16 residues. Germline V gene lookup returns CDR1 SEHNR and CDR2 FQNEAQ (reference sequence). V shed 1 base and J shed 3 bases, with 14 bases lying between them. CDR3 in amino acids: CASSLDFGIQTDTQYF. In DNA, the CDR3 is TGTGCCAGCAGCTTAGATTTCGGGATACAGACAGATACGCAGTATTTT.

This clonotype was seen more than once but under ten times. V gene TRBV6-1 combines with J gene TRBJ1-1, with TRBD1 matching 9 bases. CDR3 length: 16 residues. Looked up from germline, CDR1 is MNHNS and CDR2 is SASEGT. The trim removed 0 bases at V and 11 bases at J, leaving 13 bases unmatched. The CDR3 sequence: CASSEAFLSTGGRAFF. The CDR3 nucleotides read TGTGCCAGCAGTGAAGCGTTCTTGTCGACAGGGGGTCGCGCTTTCTTT.

This clonotype was detected ten times or more. The CDR3 sequence is CASSVALSSYEQYF. In DNA, the CDR3 is TGTGCCAGCAGCGTAGCCCTGAGCTCCTACGAGCAGTACTTC. The chain has TRBV9 and TRBJ2-7; D is ambiguous. The CDR3 runs 14 residues. Germline V gene sequence: CDR1 SGDLS, CDR2 YYNGEE. With 0 bases removed from V and 0 bases from J, the gap between germline ends came to 7 bases.

Notes on this clonotype: This clone may be a read error of a much larger clone one base away. The CDR3 carries no conserved terminal phenylalanine or tryptophan, so it likely arises from a read error. The DNA for the CDR3 is TGTGCCAGCAGCCCCGCCGGCGACAGGGCCGATACGCAGTATATT. Protein sequence: CASSPAGDRADTQYI. V is TRBV27 and J is TRBJ2-3; 7 positions match TRBD1. Trimming cost V 6 bases and J 6 bases; bases outside gene matches: 12. CDR1 MNHEY and CDR2 SMNVEV come from the germline V gene (reference sequence). The CDR3 loop spans 15 amino acids.

This clonotype occurred many times. This chain connects TRBV11-2 to TRBJ2-3; D gene uncertain. The CDR3 contains 15 residues. The ends were cut back, 1 base at V and 2 bases at J, with 10 bases in the middle. Looked up from germline, CDR1 is SGHAT and CDR2 is FQNNGV. CDR3 amino acids: CASSLAGTNTDTQYF. The CDR3 bases are TGTGCCAGCAGCTTAGCGGGCACAAACACAGATACGCAGTATTTT.

This clonotype was seen at least ten times. This chain connects TRBV29-1 to TRBJ1-1, with D perhaps matching TRBD1 (6 bases). Germline values: CDR1 SQVTM, CDR2 ANQGSEA. CDR3 length equals 14 residues. Trimming pared 3 bases from V and 1 base from J, leaving 12 bases between. DNA of the CDR3: TGCAGCGTTGATATAGTGACAGGGAACACTGAAGCTTTCTTT. It yields the protein CSVDIVTGNTEAFF.

This clonotype was detected ten times or more. V and J are TRBV20-1 and TRBJ2-3, with D tentatively TRBD2 (7 bases). Trimming pared 5 bases from V and 7 bases from J, leaving 22 bases between. The CDR3 sequence is 15 residues long. Germline-derived CDR1 and CDR2 are DFQATT and SNEGSKA (reference sequence). The CDR3 spells CSALIVGGPAYTQYF. CDR3 in DNA: TGCAGTGCTCTGATCGTGGGGGGGCCGGCATATACGCAGTATTTT.

This clonotype was seen many times. The rearrangement joins TRBV5-1 to TRBJ2-3, with 8 positions matching TRBD2. Germline values: CDR1 SGHRS, CDR2 YFSETQ. The CDR3 has 15 amino acids. V was pared by 0 bases and J by 6 bases, with 6 bases of the junction left unmatched. The CDR3 here is CASSLARTSQDTQYF. The CDR3 region has the DNA TGCGCCAGCAGCTTGGCAAGGACTAGCCAGGATACGCAGTATTTT.

This clonotype was counted many times. The chain recombines TRBV2 with TRBJ2-2, with D uncertain. The V and J ends lost 7 bases and 4 bases respectively, with 10 bases between them. CDR1 and CDR2 (germline): SNHLY, FYNNEI. This CDR3 spans 13 amino acids. CDR3 sequence: CASNPASTGELFF. In nucleotides, the CDR3 is TGTGCCAGCAATCCGGCCAGCACCGGGGAGCTGTTTTTT. Complete variable domain (other parts from reference TRBV2 and TRBJ2-2): EPEVTQTPSHQVTQMGQEVILRCVPISNHLYFYWYRQILGQKVEFLVSFYNNEISEKSEIFDDQFSVERPDGSNFTLKIRSTKLEDSAMYFCASNPASTGELFFGEGSRLTVL.

This clonotype was found many times. The rearrangement links TRBV2 to TRBJ1-1, with D tentatively TRBD1 (6 bases). The CDR3 sequence is 15 residues long. V lost 6 bases and J 0 bases, leaving 14 bases between the germline ends. The V gene's germline CDR1 is SNHLY and CDR2 FYNNEI. For the CDR3, the DNA is TGTGCCAGCAGGGTGGACAGAACCATGAACACTGAAGCTTTCTTT. Translation gives CASRVDRTMNTEAFF.

This clonotype was seen repeatedly, ten times or more. An end of the junction differs from the germline gene, which may be a read error. The chain has TRBV7-7 and TRBJ2-3; TRBD2 matches 10 bases. The CDR3 length is 15 residues. Germline-derived CDR1 and CDR2 are SSHAT and FNYEAQ (reference sequence). The DNA of the CDR3 is TGTGCTAGCAGTCGCCTAGCGGGAGACCCAGATACGCAGTATTTT. It is translated as CASSRLAGDPDTQYF.

This clonotype has ten or more counts. The gene calls are TRBV11-2 and TRBJ1-1; 8 positions match TRBD1. This CDR3 is 13 amino acids long. Germline V lookup: CDR1 SGHAT, CDR2 FQNNGV. Trimming removed 5 bases from V and 6 bases from J; junction bases left unmatched: 5. In DNA form, the CDR3 reads TGTGCCAGCAGCCAAGACAGGGGCGCTGAAGCTTTCTTT. Translation: CASSQDRGAEAFF.

This clonotype came up many times. V is TRBV7-3 and J is TRBJ1-4; D uncertain. In germline, CDR1 is SGHTA, CDR2 FQGTGA. Trimming stripped 5 bases from V and 3 bases from J, with 13 bases between. There are 15 residues in the CDR3. CDR3 region: CASSLKRASNEKLFF. The CDR3 region has the DNA TGTGCCAGCAGCCTCAAGAGGGCCTCTAATGAAAAACTGTTTTTT.

This clonotype was counted many times. V is TRBV24-1 and J is TRBJ1-2; D call uncertain. CDR3 length: 12 residues. CDR1 and CDR2 (germline): KGHDR, SFDVKD. V was trimmed by 3 bases and J by 6 bases, leaving 7 bases between them. CDR3 DNA: TGTGCCACCAGTGATCTCAGTGATGGCTACACCTTC. This gives the protein CATSDLSDGYTF.

This clonotype was seen repeatedly, ten times or more. Relative to the germline gene, one junction end is altered; a read error may explain this. The chain uses TRBV7-7 and TRBJ2-1; perhaps TRBD2 as D (6 bases). Germline-derived CDR1 and CDR2 are SSHAT and FNYEAQ (reference sequence). This CDR3 has 16 amino acids. CDR3 DNA sequence: TGTGCTAGCAGCTCCCGACTAGGGCTCTCCCTCACTGAGCAGTTCTTC. Translation: CASSSRLGLSLTEQFF. Filled out from reference TRBV7-7 and TRBJ2-1, the complete variable domain reads GAGVSQSPRYKVTKRGQDVTLRCDPISSHATLYWYQQALGQGPEFLTYFNYEAQPDKSGLPSDRFSAERPEGSISTLTIQRTEQRDSAMYRCASSSRLGLSLTEQFFGPGTRLTVL.

In its sample, this clonotype was seen a few times. The rearrangement links TRBV20-1 to TRBJ2-3; D is ambiguous. The CDR3 extends over 14 amino acids. From germline, CDR1 is DFQATT and CDR2 SNEGSKA (reference sequence). V lost 3 bases to trimming and J lost 4 bases, with 14 bases between them. The CDR3 loop reads CSASNWEYSDTQYF. CDR3 in DNA: TGCAGTGCTAGTAACTGGGAATACTCAGATACGCAGTATTTT.

There are many counts of this clonotype. The rearrangement uses TRBV6-1 and TRBJ2-1, with 8 bases matching TRBD1. Germline assignment: CDR1 MNHNS and CDR2 SASEGT. With 3 bases clipped from V and 7 bases from J, the junction kept 11 bases outside the gene matches. The CDR3 extends over 16 amino acids. The CDR3 sequence: CASSDGQGGPPNEQFF. The CDR3 DNA is TGTGCCAGCAGTGACGGACAGGGAGGTCCCCCAAATGAGCAGTTCTTC.

This clonotype has at least ten counts. A read error may produce the germline difference seen at one junction end. J is TRBJ1-1 and V is TRBV6-2 or TRBV6-3; 7 positions agree with TRBD1. Germline CDR1 reads MNHEY; CDR2 reads SVGEGT. The CDR3 consists of 15 residues. The CDR3 here is CASSSRQGKNTEVFF. The CDR3, as DNA: TGTGCCAGCAGTTCCAGACAGGGTAAGAACACTGAAGTTTTCTTT.

In this sample, this clonotype turned up many times. CDR3 in DNA: TGTGCCTGGAGCTCGTTCGGGACTGAAGCTTTCTTT. Its translation is CAWSSFGTEAFF. The chain is built from TRBV30 and TRBJ1-1; D unclear. Trimming stripped 3 bases from V and 5 bases from J, with 10 bases between. This CDR3 is 12 amino acids long. The germline V gene has CDR1 GTSNPN and CDR2 SVGIG (reference sequence).

This clonotype has at least ten counts. This chain joins TRBV3-1 and TRBJ2-3; no firm D call. This CDR3 is 14 amino acids long. The V end lost 4 bases, the J end lost 2 bases, and 10 bases lay between the germline ends. Per germline, CDR1 LGHDT and CDR2 YNNKEL (reference sequence). The CDR3 region has the DNA TGTGCCAGCAGCCTGGACGGCCACACAGATACGCAGTATTTT. It specifies CASSLDGHTDTQYF.